Below, 32 T cell receptor beta chains from the same sample are listed, as sequenced in a study of vaccination and CD4 T cells after COVID-19. An Oncomine TCR Beta short-read assay was used to sequence the DNA from cultured CD4+ T cells. TCRdb reprocessed the PCR reads with MiXCR, giving one entry per CDR3 protein. The sample records some 15,000 distinct CDR3 sequences, around 56% being singletons. This sample's treatment: roughly 10-day PBMC culture with coronavirus spike peptide pools or control peptides (ViraFEST assay). No antigen has been assigned to these receptors. Material: CD4+ T cells from blood, cultured in vitro. Receptor source: a human donor who had recovered from COVID-19.

This clonotype came up a few times. This chain links TRBV6-2 or TRBV6-3 with TRBJ2-3; D is perhaps TRBD2 (6 bases). The CDR3 runs 17 residues. CDR1 is MNHEY and CDR2 is SVGEGT in the germline V gene. Trimming cost V 0 bases and J 5 bases, with 18 bases left between them. CDR3 amino acids: CASSYSETSRELDTQYF. CDR3 sequence (DNA): TGTGCCAGCAGTTACTCGGAGACTAGTCGGGAGTTAGATACGCAGTATTTT.

The chain joins TRBV6-2 or TRBV6-3 to TRBJ1-2, with D possibly TRBD1 on 5 matching bases. Trimming took 4 bases from V and 2 from J, leaving 17 bases between them. The CDR3 is 16 amino acids. Per the germline V gene, CDR1 is MNHEY and CDR2 is SVGEGT. DNA of the CDR3: TGTGCCAGCAGTTCATCGTCCGGGACGGTGAACTATGGCTACACCTTC. Its protein is CASSSSSGTVNYGYTF.

This chain connects TRBV19 to TRBJ2-5; perhaps TRBD1 as D (6 bases). This CDR3 is built from 15 residues. CDR1 is LNHDA and CDR2 is SQIVND in the germline V gene (reference sequence). Trimming removed 4 bases at V and 0 bases at J, with 12 bases between. The CDR3 DNA reads TGTGCCAGTAGTAGTATCTCAGGGGACCAAGAGACCCAGTACTTC. Its protein product is CASSSISGDQETQYF.

This clonotype was seen a few times. The rearrangement joins TRBV10-3 to TRBJ1-1, with a tentative D call TRBD1 (5 bases). V lost 7 bases and J 1 base, leaving 10 bases between the germline ends. This CDR3 region has 13 residues. The germline V gene has CDR1 ENHRY and CDR2 SYGVKD. CDR3 amino acids: CAITATANTEAFF. The CDR3, as DNA: TGTGCCATCACCGCGACAGCGAACACTGAAGCTTTCTTT.

This clonotype was detected a few times. The chain employs TRBV24-1 and TRBJ2-4; 8 bases fit TRBD1. CDR1 is KGHDR, CDR2 SFDVKD, per germline. Trimming cost V 4 bases and J 6 bases; bases outside gene matches: 7. The CDR3 covers 15 residues. The CDR3 DNA reads as TGTGCCACCAGTGACTCAGGGGGCCGGCGAAACATTCAGTACTTC. This encodes CATSDSGGRRNIQYF.

The chain combines TRBV7-6 with TRBJ1-5; D not certain. Germline V gene data show CDR1 as SGHVS and CDR2 as FNYEAQ. Between the trimmed V and J ends, which lost 5 bases and 5 bases, there was a span of 7 bases. The CDR3 extends over 12 amino acids. The CDR3 sequence: CASSARDQPQHF. CDR3 DNA sequence: TGTGCCAGCAGCGCAAGGGATCAGCCCCAGCATTTT.

This clonotype showed up just once. One end of the junction does not line up with germline, which may come from a read error. The gene calls are TRBV7-6 and TRBJ2-2; D remains unclear. Germline V CDR1 and CDR2: SGHVS, FNYEAQ. The CDR3 sequence is 13 residues long. The CDR3 is CASSLSTSGELFF. In DNA, the CDR3 is TGTGCCAGCAGCCTCTCCACTTCCGGAGAGCTGTTTTTT.

The V call is TRBV20-1, the J call TRBJ1-3, with 8 bases fitting TRBD1. V gave up 6 bases and J gave up 4 bases; unmatched junction bases: 11. The CDR3 is made up of 15 amino acids. Germline assignment: CDR1 DFQATT and CDR2 SNEGSKA (reference sequence). CDR3 loop: CSAPGGQGGGNTIYF. DNA for the CDR3: TGCAGTGCCCCAGGAGGACAGGGAGGCGGAAACACCATATATTTT.

V usage is TRBV7-8 and J usage is TRBJ2-7; D is perhaps TRBD2 (5 bases). Between the trimmed V and J ends, which lost 1 base and 6 bases, there was a span of 10 bases. The CDR3 runs 13 residues. CDR1 and CDR2 (germline): SGHVS, FQNEAQ. The CDR3 spells CASSLVGRGEQYF. In DNA, the CDR3 is TGTGCCAGCAGCTTAGTGGGGAGAGGCGAGCAGTACTTC.

The rearrangement joins TRBV20-1 to TRBJ2-1; D might be TRBD1 (5 bases). The CDR3 contains 11 residues. Trimming left V 2 bases short and J 10 bases short, with 9 bases between. Germline lookup yields CDR1 DFQATT and CDR2 SNEGSKA (reference sequence). The CDR3 DNA sequence: TGCAGTGCTAGACAGGGTGGGGAGCAGTTCTTC. As protein: CSARQGGEQFF.

This clonotype was counted a few times. V is TRBV20-1 and J is TRBJ1-2; 9 bases fit TRBD1. The germline CDR1 and CDR2 sequences are DFQATT and SNEGSKA (reference sequence). After removal of 3 bases from V and 7 bases from J, the junction contained 6 bases not matched to a gene. This CDR3 has 13 amino acids. DNA for the CDR3: TGCAGTGCTAGCCAGGGACAGGGAAGTGGCTACACCTTC. Protein product: CSASQGQGSGYTF.

This clonotype was picked up a small number of times. V and J are TRBV20-1 and TRBJ2-7, with D possibly matching TRBD2 (5 bases). There are 15 residues in the CDR3. CDR1 is DFQATT, CDR2 SNEGSKA, per germline (reference sequence). V dropped 2 bases and J dropped 4 bases, with 18 bases sitting between them. CDR3 amino acids: CSARRNILEGYEQYF. In nucleotides, the CDR3 is TGCAGTGCTAGAAGGAACATCCTTGAGGGTTACGAGCAGTACTTC.

V gene TRBV7-2 combines with J gene TRBJ2-3, with D perhaps matching TRBD1 (6 bases). The CDR3 contains 16 residues. Germline CDR1 is SGHTA and CDR2 is FQGNSA. V was cut by 1 base and J by 2 bases, with 13 bases left in between. The CDR3 here is CASSLDQGQNTDTQYF. CDR3 bases: TGTGCCAGCAGCTTAGATCAGGGACAAAACACAGATACGCAGTATTTT.

This clonotype was detected only once. This chain connects TRBV5-1 to TRBJ1-6; D is unresolved. Per germline, CDR1 SGHRS and CDR2 YFSETQ. V was cut by 2 bases and J by 7 bases, with 10 bases left in between. This CDR3 is built from 14 residues. This CDR3 is CASSFFGENSPLHF. CDR3 nucleotides: TGCGCCAGCAGCTTCTTCGGAGAAAATTCACCCCTCCACTTT.

The chain uses TRBV12-3 or TRBV12-4 and TRBJ1-5; the D is unclear. V lost 7 bases, J lost 7 bases, and 20 bases lay in between. The CDR3 is 15 amino acids. The CDR3 loop is CASTGAAGRRQPQHF. The DNA for the CDR3 is TGTGCCAGCACCGGCGCCGCAGGTCGGCGCCAGCCCCAGCATTTT.

The rearrangement joins TRBV21-1 to TRBJ2-7; TRBD1, as called in the table, went unchecked against the DNA. TRBV21-1 is a known pseudogene. The CDR3 covers 12 residues. The CDR3 sequence is CASSPKLDTCYF. In nucleotides, the CDR3 is TGTGCCAGCAGCCCAAAGCTGGATACCTGTTACTTC.

The rearrangement links TRBV29-1 to TRBJ2-7; 10 bases are shared with TRBD2. Trimming cost V 6 bases and J 2 bases; bases outside gene matches: 13. Germline V gene lookup returns CDR1 SQVTM and CDR2 ANQGSEA. The CDR3 runs 16 residues. The CDR3 DNA reads TGCAGCGTACCATCGACCGGGACTAGCGACACCTACGAGCAGTACTTC. This sequence encodes CSVPSTGTSDTYEQYF.

This chain links TRBV27 with TRBJ2-3; D ambiguous. Trimming took off 3 bases at V and 4 bases at J, with 11 bases between the two ends. The CDR3 is 14 amino acids. Germline loops: CDR1 MNHEY, CDR2 SMNVEV (reference sequence). CDR3 sequence: CASSFSLTADTQYF. DNA of the CDR3: TGTGCCAGCAGTTTCTCCCTAACCGCAGATACGCAGTATTTT.

Only one count was recorded for this clonotype. This chain connects TRBV7-8 to TRBJ1-2; no clear D gene. CDR3 length equals 14 residues. V lost 4 bases and J lost 2, with 11 bases in between. Germline V gives CDR1 SGHVS, CDR2 FQNEAQ. DNA for the CDR3: TGTGCCAGCAGCTCTGTCCCGGCCAACTATGGCTACACCTTC. It encodes CASSSVPANYGYTF.

This clonotype was found a few times. The V and J genes are TRBV6-2 or TRBV6-3 and TRBJ1-1, with D maybe TRBD1 (6 bases). Germline lookup yields CDR1 MNHEY and CDR2 SVGEGT. V was cut by 4 bases and J by 1 base, with 13 bases left in between. This CDR3 is built from 15 residues. The CDR3 DNA is TGTGCCAGCAGTTTTGGGGGCCACCCGAACACTGAAGCTTTCTTT. This encodes CASSFGGHPNTEAFF.

The rearrangement uses TRBV19 and TRBJ1-5; no reliable D call. Looked up from germline, CDR1 is LNHDA and CDR2 is SQIVND (reference sequence). Trimming removed 3 bases from V and 7 bases from J, with 7 bases in between. The CDR3 has 12 residues. The CDR3 is CASSISAQPQHF. The CDR3 nucleotides are TGTGCCAGTAGTATCAGTGCACAGCCCCAGCATTTT.

This chain uses TRBV24-1 with TRBJ1-6; D remains unclear. CDR1 is KGHDR, CDR2 SFDVKD, per germline. Deletions cut 9 bases from V and 0 bases from J, with 8 bases between. The CDR3 loop spans 14 amino acids. The CDR3 spells CATQGSSYNSPLHF. CDR3 in DNA: TGTGCCACCCAAGGGAGCTCCTATAATTCACCCCTCCACTTT.

The chain links TRBV18 to TRBJ1-1; unclear D gene. Germline CDR1 and CDR2: KGHSH and LQKENI. Trimming took 3 bases from V and 1 from J, leaving 9 bases between them. The CDR3 covers 14 residues. Here the CDR3 DNA reads TGTGCCAGCTCACCGGGCCGGTCGAACACTGAAGCTTTCTTT. Its protein product is CASSPGRSNTEAFF.

The chain carries TRBV12-3 or TRBV12-4 and TRBJ1-5; D is ambiguous. Trimming took 4 bases from V and 6 from J, leaving 10 bases between them. This CDR3 region has 13 residues. CDR3 region: CASSWRESQPQHF. In DNA, the CDR3 is TGTGCCAGCAGTTGGAGGGAGTCTCAGCCCCAGCATTTT.

V gene TRBV29-1 combines with J gene TRBJ1-2; the match to TRBD1 covers 7 bases. The germline gives CDR1 SQVTM, CDR2 ANQGSEA. The CDR3 consists of 13 residues. After removal of 2 bases from V and 4 bases from J, the junction contained 4 bases not matched to a gene. The CDR3 DNA follows: TGCAGCGTTGAAACAGGGGAGGGCTATGGCTACACCTTC. It is translated as CSVETGEGYGYTF. Using reference TRBV29-1 and TRBJ1-2 for the parts outside the CDR3, the full variable domain is SAVISQKPSRDICQRGTSLTIQCQVDSQVTMMFWYRQQPGQSLTLIATANQGSEATYESGFVIDKFPISRPNLTFSTLTVSNMSPEDSSIYLCSVETGEGYGYTFGSGTRLTVV.

The chain carries TRBV10-3 and TRBJ2-3, with TRBD2 matching over 14 bases. This CDR3 is 18 amino acids long. Germline V gene data show CDR1 as ENHRY and CDR2 as SYGVKD. The V gene end was trimmed by 3 bases and the J gene end by 6 bases; junction bases not matched to a gene: 11. The CDR3 bases are TGTGCCATCAGTGATCGGGGACTAGCGGGAGTAACGACGGATACGCAGTATTTT. Translation: CAISDRGLAGVTTDTQYF.

The rearrangement joins TRBV6-1 to TRBJ2-7, with a possible D match to TRBD1 (5 bases). The CDR3 is 13 amino acids. Germline CDR1 reads MNHNS; CDR2 reads SASEGT. V was shortened by 5 bases and J by 5 bases, with 13 bases between the two germline ends. The CDR3 sequence: CASSTQGRNEQYF. CDR3 sequence (DNA): TGTGCCAGCAGTACCCAGGGCAGGAACGAGCAGTACTTC.

The chain links TRBV7-9 to TRBJ2-2; no firm D call. The germline CDR1 and CDR2 sequences are SEHNR and FQNEAQ (reference sequence). This CDR3 contains 14 residues. Trimming took off 5 bases at V and 8 bases at J, with 15 bases between the two ends. The CDR3 region is CASSPLDLSGELFF. For the CDR3, the DNA is TGTGCCAGCAGCCCCTTAGACCTGTCAGGGGAGCTGTTTTTT. Based on the CDR3 plus reference TRBV7-9 and TRBJ2-2, the full variable domain is DTGVSQNPRHKITKRGQNVTFRCDPISEHNRLYWYRQTLGQGPEFLTYFQNEAQLEKSRLLSDRFSAERPKGSFSTLEIQRTEQGDSAMYLCASSPLDLSGELFFGEGSRLTVL.

In its sample, this clonotype was seen a few times. The chain joins TRBV21-1 to TRBJ2-3; the DNA was not compared with TRBD1, the D call given in the table. TRBV21-1 is shown as a pseudogene. The CDR3 spans 16 residues. CDR3 sequence reads: CASSVPTGLSTDTQYF. The CDR3 nucleotides read TGTGCCAGCAGCGTACCTACAGGGCTTTCCACAGATACGCAGTATTTT.

The chain uses TRBV28 and TRBJ2-2, with 10 bases that match TRBD1. The CDR3 is made up of 17 amino acids. V shed 7 bases and J 5 bases; nucleotides not matched to a gene: 13. In germline, CDR1 is MDHEN, CDR2 SYDVKM. CDR3 in DNA: TGTGCCAGCATGGTGGGCGGACAGGGGGAGAGGACCGGGGAGCTGTTTTTT. Translating gives CASMVGGQGERTGELFF. Using reference TRBV28 and TRBJ2-2 for the parts outside the CDR3, the full variable domain is DVKVTQSSRYLVKRTGEKVFLECVQDMDHENMFWYRQDPGLGLRLIYFSYDVKMKEKGDIPEGYSVSREKKERFSLILESASTNQTSMYLCASMVGGQGERTGELFFGEGSRLTVL.

The genes are TRBV10-2 and TRBJ2-2; D is perhaps TRBD1 (5 bases). Germline V gene lookup returns CDR1 WSHSY and CDR2 SAAADI. The length of the CDR3 is 14 residues. V dropped 4 bases and J dropped 2 bases, with 8 bases sitting between them. CDR3 sequence (DNA): TGCGCCAGCAGTGGGCAGGGAAACACCGGGGAGCTGTTTTTT. Translating it yields CASSGQGNTGELFF.

The chain links TRBV15 to TRBJ2-3; a weak D match, TRBD2 (6 bases). From germline, CDR1 is LNHNV and CDR2 YYDKDF (reference sequence). The CDR3 runs to 14 residues. V was pared by 5 bases and J by 2 bases, with 11 bases between. The DNA of the CDR3 is TGTGCCACCAGCCCGGGGGTGGCCACAGATACGCAGTATTTT. It is translated as CATSPGVATDTQYF.